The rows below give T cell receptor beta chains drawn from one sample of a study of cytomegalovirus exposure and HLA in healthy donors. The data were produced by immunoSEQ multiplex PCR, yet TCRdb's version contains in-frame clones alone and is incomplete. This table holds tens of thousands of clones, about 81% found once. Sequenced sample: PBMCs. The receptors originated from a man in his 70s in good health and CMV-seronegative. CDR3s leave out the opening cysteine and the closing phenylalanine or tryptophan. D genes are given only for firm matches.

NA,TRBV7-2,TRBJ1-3,ASSENRAATNTIY
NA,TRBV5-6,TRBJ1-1,ASSLAEGEAF
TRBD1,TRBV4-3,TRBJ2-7,ASSQRMGQGTYEQY
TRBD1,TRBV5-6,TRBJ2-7,ASSLGDRDTREQY
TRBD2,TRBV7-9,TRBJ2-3,ASSLAAGVGTDTQY
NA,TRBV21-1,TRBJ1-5,ASSKALGRGPSNQPQH
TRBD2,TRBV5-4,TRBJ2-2,ASRSGLAGGNTGELF
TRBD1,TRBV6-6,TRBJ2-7,ASSYHRQGAYEQY
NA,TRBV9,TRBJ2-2,ASSVASGNTGELF
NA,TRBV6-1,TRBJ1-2,ASSDRGWNYGYT
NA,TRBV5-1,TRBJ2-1,ASSLEPGSYNEQF
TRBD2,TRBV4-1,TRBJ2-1,ASSQAAGGLNEQF
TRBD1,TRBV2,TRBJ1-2,ASSELGQGVGYT
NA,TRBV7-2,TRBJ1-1,ASSLSLTAVGEAF